The clone carrying this T cell receptor beta chain came up many times. Its cognate antigen is unknown. This specimen comes from a study of regulatory T cells in long-lasting Graves disease. According to the study, TCR beta libraries were built with iRepertoire HTBI primers and CDR3-region Arm-PCR. TCRdb re-called the multiplex PCR reads through MiXCR, storing one row per CDR3 protein. This table has about 240,000 distinct CDR3 sequences, 20% to 25% appearing once. The sample's time point: newly diagnosed GD, antithyroid drugs for less than 3 months. Extracted RNA from PBMCs served as the source of the TCR library. Study-wide results and caveats: The study found persistent patients shared more public clonotypes (fewer than 3,000) than new patients (about 1,000).

The CDR3 extends over 13 amino acids. Trimming stripped 4 bases from V and 0 bases from J, with 7 bases between. Germline CDR1 is WSHSY and CDR2 is SAAADI. The specimen was peripheral blood mononuclear cells (PBMCs), collected at new diagnosis, from a patient treated with antithyroid drugs. The chain couples TRBV10-2 to TRBJ2-7; D unclear. This receptor was identified in a female donor with Graves disease. DNA for the CDR3: TGCGCCAGCAGTGTGACCGCCTCCTACGAGCAGTACTTC. Its translation: CASSVTASYEQYF.